The 4 T cell receptor beta chains below were found in one sample sequenced in a study of T-cell memory formation after mild COVID-19. TCRdb reanalysed the 5' RACE reads using MiXCR and keeps one entry per CDR3 protein. Among just over 150,000 distinct CDR3 sequences listed, 25% to 40% were seen once. The source material was PBMCs or a T cell subset sorted from them (not recorded which). The receptors originated from an adult woman who had mild COVID-19 (a few samples of this study predate the infection). Cell type and time point are not known.

The chain combines TRBV19 with TRBJ1-2; D unresolved. CDR3 size: 14 residues. Germline values: CDR1 LNHDA, CDR2 SQIVND (reference sequence). The germline V and J ends were trimmed by 9 bases and 2 bases, with 16 bases remaining between them. The DNA of the CDR3 is TGTGCCAGCACAACGGGCCTAGCAAACTATGGCTACACCTTC. Its translation is CASTTGLANYGYTF.

The rearrangement links TRBV12-3 or TRBV12-4 to TRBJ2-7, with TRBD1 identical over 11 bases. This CDR3 contains 13 residues. Trimming took 3 bases from V and 6 from J; bases not matched to a gene: 1. CDR3 nucleotides: TGTGCCAGCAGTTTCGGGACAGGGGGCGAGCAGTACTTC. This sequence encodes CASSFGTGGEQYF.

The chain couples TRBV15 to TRBJ2-1; 9 nucleotides align to TRBD2. The CDR3 runs to 15 residues. The germline V gene encodes CDR1 LNHNV and CDR2 YYDKDF (reference sequence). J lost 6 bases, V lost 2 bases, and 5 bases had no gene match. The CDR3, as DNA: TGTGCCACCAGCAGACTAGCGGGAAGAAGCAATGAGCAGTTCTTC. The encoded protein is CATSRLAGRSNEQFF.

The rearrangement links TRBV7-9 to TRBJ2-1; D is possibly TRBD1 or TRBD2 (5 bases each). Germline CDR1 SEHNR, CDR2 FQNEAQ (reference sequence). V lost 5 bases, J lost 6 bases, and 17 bases lay in between. The CDR3 contains 15 residues. The DNA for the CDR3 is TGTGCCAGCAGCGCATCGGGACCGCTTGTCAATGAGCAGTTCTTC. Its protein is CASSASGPLVNEQFF.